One sample yielded the 5 T cell receptor beta chains listed below, sequenced in a study of cytomegalovirus exposure and HLA in healthy donors. With 60 Vbeta and 13 Jbeta primers, the PCR was carried out. Produced via immunoSEQ multiplex PCR; TCRdb's table is partial and in-frame only. Here the sample spans 130,000 or so clones, 82% being singletons. Input material: PBMCs. The receptors come from a young man in good health and CMV-seropositive.

The chain employs TRBV6-1 and TRBJ2-7; 7 bases are shared with TRBD1. In germline, CDR1 is MNHNS, CDR2 SASEGT. The trim removed 3 bases at V and 2 bases at J, leaving 7 bases unmatched. This CDR3 comprises 15 residues. The CDR3 reads CASSDPFGQAYEQYF. In nucleotides, the CDR3 is TGTGCCAGCAGTGACCCCTTCGGACAGGCCTACGAGCAGTACTTC.

V is TRBV7-2 and J is TRBJ1-1, with 12 bases aligning to TRBD1. The CDR3 runs 16 residues. Germline loops: CDR1 SGHTA, CDR2 FQGNSA. The V segment lost 7 bases and the J segment 6 bases; nucleotides outside the gene matches: 12. The CDR3 DNA reads TGTGCCAGCAAGGGCCCGGGACAGGGGGCTTTAGCTGAAGCTTTCTTT. It codes for CASKGPGQGALAEAFF.

This clone was counted only a few times. V usage is TRBV11-2 and J usage is TRBJ2-3; 7 bases align to TRBD2. After removal of 0 bases from V and 7 bases from J, the junction contained 4 bases not matched to a gene. The length of the CDR3 is 14 residues. CDR1 SGHAT and CDR2 FQNNGV come from the germline V gene. DNA of the CDR3: TGTGCCAGCAGCTTAGATATACTAGCGAATACGCAGTATTTT. It yields the protein CASSLDILANTQYF.

The chain joins TRBV10-2 to TRBJ2-1; 12 bases are a match to TRBD2. With V trimmed by 6 bases and J by 7 bases, 4 bases remained unmatched. The germline gives CDR1 WSHSY, CDR2 SAAADI. The CDR3 spans 14 residues. DNA of the CDR3: TGCGCCAGCAGGGGACTAGCGGGTCTAAATGAGCAGTTCTTC. This codes for CASRGLAGLNEQFF.

V is TRBV30 and J is TRBJ2-3, with 7 bases identical to TRBD2. Trimming at V came to 0 bases and at J to 2 bases, leaving 8 bases not matched to a gene. There are 16 residues in the CDR3. From germline, CDR1 is GTSNPN and CDR2 SVGIG (reference sequence). CDR3 sequence: CAWSVFPLANTDTQYF. The CDR3 DNA sequence: TGTGCCTGGAGTGTATTCCCACTAGCGAACACAGATACGCAGTATTTT.